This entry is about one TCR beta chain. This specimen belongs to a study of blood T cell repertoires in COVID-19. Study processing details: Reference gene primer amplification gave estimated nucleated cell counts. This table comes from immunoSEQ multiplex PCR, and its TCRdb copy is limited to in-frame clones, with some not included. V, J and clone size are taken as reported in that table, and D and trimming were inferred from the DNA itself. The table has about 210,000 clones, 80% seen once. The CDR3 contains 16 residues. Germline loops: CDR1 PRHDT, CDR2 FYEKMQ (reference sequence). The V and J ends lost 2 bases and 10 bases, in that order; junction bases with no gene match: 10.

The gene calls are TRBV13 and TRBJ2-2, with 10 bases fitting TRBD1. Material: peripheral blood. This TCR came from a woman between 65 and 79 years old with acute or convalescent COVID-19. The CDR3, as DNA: TGTGCCAGCAGCTTATTGGTCGGGACAGGGGCGTCGGAGCTGTTTTTT. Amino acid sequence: CASSLLVGTGASELFF.